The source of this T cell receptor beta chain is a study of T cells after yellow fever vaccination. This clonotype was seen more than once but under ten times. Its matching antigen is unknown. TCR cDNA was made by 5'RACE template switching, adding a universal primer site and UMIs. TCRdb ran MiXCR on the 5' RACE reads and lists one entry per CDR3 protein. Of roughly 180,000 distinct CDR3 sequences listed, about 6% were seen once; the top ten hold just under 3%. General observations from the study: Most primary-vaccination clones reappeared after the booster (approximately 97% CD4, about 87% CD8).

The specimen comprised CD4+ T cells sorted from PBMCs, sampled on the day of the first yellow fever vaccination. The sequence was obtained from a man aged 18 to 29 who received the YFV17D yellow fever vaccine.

This CDR3 reads CASSLKASGAYEQYF. In DNA form, the CDR3 reads TGCGCCAGCAGCTTGAAGGCTAGCGGGGCCTACGAGCAGTACTTC. The chain links TRBV5-1 to TRBJ2-7, with 9 bases lining up with TRBD2. Losses at the gene ends were 1 base for V and 2 bases for J; bases not matched to a gene: 4. Germline CDR1 reads SGHRS; CDR2 reads YFSETQ. This CDR3 comprises 15 residues.